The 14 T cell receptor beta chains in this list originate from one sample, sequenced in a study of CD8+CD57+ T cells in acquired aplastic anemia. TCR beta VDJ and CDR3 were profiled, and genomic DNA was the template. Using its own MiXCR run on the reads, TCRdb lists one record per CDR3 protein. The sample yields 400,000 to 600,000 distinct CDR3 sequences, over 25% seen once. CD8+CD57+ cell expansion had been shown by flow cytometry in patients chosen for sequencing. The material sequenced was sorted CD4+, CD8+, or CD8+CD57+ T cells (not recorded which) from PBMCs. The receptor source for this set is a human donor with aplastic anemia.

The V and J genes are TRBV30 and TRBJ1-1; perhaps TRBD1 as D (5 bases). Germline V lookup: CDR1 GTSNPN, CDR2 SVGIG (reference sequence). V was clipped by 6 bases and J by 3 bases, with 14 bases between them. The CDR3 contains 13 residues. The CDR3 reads CACQGEGYTEAFF. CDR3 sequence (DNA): TGTGCCTGCCAAGGGGAAGGGTACACTGAAGCTTTCTTT. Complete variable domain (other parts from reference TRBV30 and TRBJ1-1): SQTIHQWPATLVQPVGSPLSLECTVEGTSNPNLYWYRQAAGRGLQLLFYSVGIGQISSEVPQNLSASRPQDRQFILSSKKLLLSDSGFYLCACQGEGYTEAFFGQGTRLTVV.

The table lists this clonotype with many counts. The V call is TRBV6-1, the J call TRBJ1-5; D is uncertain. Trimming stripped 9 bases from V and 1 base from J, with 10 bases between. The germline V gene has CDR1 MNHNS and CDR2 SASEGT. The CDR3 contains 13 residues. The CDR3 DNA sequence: TGTGCCAGTAGGGTGGGGAGCAATCAGCCCCAGCATTTT. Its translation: CASRVGSNQPQHF.

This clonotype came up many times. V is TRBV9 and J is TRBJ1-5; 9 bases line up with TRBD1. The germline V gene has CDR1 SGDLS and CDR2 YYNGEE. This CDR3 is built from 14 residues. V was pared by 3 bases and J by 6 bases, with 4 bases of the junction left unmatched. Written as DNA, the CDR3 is TGTGCCAGCAGCGGACACAGGGGGCCTCAGCCCCAGCATTTT. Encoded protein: CASSGHRGPQPQHF.

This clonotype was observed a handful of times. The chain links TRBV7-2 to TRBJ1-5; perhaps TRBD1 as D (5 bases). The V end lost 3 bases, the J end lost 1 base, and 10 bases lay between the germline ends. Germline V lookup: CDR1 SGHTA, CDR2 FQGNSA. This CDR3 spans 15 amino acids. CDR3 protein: CASSFVGGSNQPQHF. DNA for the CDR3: TGTGCCAGCAGCTTTGTCGGGGGGAGCAATCAGCCCCAGCATTTT.

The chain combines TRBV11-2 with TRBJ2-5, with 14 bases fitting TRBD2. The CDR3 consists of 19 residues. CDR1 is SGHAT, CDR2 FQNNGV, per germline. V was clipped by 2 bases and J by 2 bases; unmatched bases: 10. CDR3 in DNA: TGTGCCAGCAGCTTAAAGAGACTAGCGGGAGGGCCTGTGCAAGAGACCCAGTACTTC. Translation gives CASSLKRLAGGPVQETQYF.

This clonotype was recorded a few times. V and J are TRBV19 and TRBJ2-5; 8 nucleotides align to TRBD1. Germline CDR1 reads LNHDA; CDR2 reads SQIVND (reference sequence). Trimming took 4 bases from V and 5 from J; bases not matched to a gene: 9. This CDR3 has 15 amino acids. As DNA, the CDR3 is TGTGCCAGTAGTACAACAGGGGGATGGAAGGAGACCCAGTACTTC. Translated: CASSTTGGWKETQYF.

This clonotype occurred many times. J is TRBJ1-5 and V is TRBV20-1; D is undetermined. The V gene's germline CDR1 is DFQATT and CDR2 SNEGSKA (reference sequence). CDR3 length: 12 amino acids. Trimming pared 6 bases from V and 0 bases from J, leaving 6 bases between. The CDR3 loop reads CSAKASNQPQHF. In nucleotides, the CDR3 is TGCAGTGCAAAGGCTAGCAATCAGCCCCAGCATTTT.

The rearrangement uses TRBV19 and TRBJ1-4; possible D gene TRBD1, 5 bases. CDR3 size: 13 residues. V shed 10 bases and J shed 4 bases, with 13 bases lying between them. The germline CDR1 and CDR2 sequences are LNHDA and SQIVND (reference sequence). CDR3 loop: CATGGSHNEKLFF. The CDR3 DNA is TGTGCCACTGGGGGTTCTCATAATGAAAAACTGTTTTTT.

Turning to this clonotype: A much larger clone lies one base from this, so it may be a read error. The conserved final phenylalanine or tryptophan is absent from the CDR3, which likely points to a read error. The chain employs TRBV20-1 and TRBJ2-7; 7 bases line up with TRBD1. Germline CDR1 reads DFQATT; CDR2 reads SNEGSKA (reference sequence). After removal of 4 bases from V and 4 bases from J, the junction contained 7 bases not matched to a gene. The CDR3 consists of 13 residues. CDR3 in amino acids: CSANRQGFYEQYS. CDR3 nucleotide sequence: TGCAGTGCTAACCGACAGGGTTTTTACGAGCAGTACTCC.

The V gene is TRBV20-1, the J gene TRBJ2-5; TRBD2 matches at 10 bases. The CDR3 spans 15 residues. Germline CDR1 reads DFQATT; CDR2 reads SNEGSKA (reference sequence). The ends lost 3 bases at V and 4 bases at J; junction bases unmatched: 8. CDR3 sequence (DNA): TGCAGTGCTAGCCTAGCGGGAGTCTCCATAGAGACCCAGTACTTC. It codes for CSASLAGVSIETQYF.

Written as DNA, the CDR3 is TGTGCCAGCAGCGCGGGACAGCCTAATGAAAAACTGTTTTTT. It is translated as CASSAGQPNEKLFF. The chain recombines TRBV5-4 with TRBJ1-4; 7 bases are shared with TRBD1. Germline V lookup: CDR1 SGHNT, CDR2 YYREEE (reference sequence). The CDR3 has 14 amino acids. With 4 bases clipped from V and 3 bases from J, the junction kept 3 bases outside the gene matches.

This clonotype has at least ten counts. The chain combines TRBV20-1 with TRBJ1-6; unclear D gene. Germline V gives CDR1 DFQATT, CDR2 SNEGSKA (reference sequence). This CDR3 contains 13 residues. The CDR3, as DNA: TGCAGCCATTTGAGCTCCTATAATTCACCCCTCCACTTT. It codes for CSHLSSYNSPLHF.

CDR3 loop: CASSVSVNEQFF. CDR3 nucleotide sequence: TGTGCCAGCAGCGTATCCGTCAATGAGCAGTTCTTC. The genes are TRBV9 and TRBJ2-1, with D unresolved. Germline CDR1 reads SGDLS; CDR2 reads YYNGEE. The CDR3 loop spans 12 amino acids. V was pared by 1 base and J by 6 bases, with 5 bases between.

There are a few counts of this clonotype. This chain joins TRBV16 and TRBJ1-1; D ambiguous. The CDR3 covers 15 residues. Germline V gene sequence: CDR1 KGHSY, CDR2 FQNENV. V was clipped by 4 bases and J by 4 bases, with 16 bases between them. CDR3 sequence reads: CASSPRPGWSTEAFF. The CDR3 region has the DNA TGTGCCAGCAGCCCCCGACCCGGGTGGAGCACTGAAGCTTTCTTT.